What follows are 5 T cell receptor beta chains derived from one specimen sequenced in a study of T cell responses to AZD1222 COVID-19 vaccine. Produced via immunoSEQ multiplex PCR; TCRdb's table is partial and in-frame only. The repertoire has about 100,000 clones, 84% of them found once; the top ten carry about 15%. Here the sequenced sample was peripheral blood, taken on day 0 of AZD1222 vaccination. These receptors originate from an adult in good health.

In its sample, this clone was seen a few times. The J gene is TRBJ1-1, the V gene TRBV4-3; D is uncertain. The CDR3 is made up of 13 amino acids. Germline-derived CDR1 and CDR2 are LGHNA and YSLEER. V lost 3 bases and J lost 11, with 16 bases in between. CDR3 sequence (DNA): TGCGCCAGCAGCCAGGGATTCGGAAGGGAGGCTTTCTTT. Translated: CASSQGFGREAFF.

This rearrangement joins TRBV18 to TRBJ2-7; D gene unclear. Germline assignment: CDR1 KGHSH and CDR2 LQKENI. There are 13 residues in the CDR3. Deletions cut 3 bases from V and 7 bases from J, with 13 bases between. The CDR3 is CASSPGSLGEQYV. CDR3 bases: TGTGCCAGCTCACCGGGAAGCCTTGGGGAGCAGTACGTC.

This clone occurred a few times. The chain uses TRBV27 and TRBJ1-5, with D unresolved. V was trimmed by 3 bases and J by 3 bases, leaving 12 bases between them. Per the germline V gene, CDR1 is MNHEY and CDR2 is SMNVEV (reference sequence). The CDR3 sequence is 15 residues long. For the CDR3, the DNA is TGTGCCAGCAGTTTTTCGGCGTCGGTCAATCAGCCCCAGCATTTT. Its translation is CASSFSASVNQPQHF.

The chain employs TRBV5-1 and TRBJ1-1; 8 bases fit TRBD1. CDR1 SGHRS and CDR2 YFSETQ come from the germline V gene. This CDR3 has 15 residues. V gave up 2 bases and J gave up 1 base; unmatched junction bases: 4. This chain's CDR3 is CASSLNGQGNTEAFF. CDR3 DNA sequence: TGCGCCAGCAGCTTAAATGGACAGGGGAACACTGAAGCTTTCTTT.

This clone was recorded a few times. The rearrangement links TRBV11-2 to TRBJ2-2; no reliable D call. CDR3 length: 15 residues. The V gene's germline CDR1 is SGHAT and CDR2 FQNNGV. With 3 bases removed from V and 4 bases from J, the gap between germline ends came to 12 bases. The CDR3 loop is CASSLLAQPTGELFF. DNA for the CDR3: TGTGCCAGCAGCTTGTTGGCTCAGCCCACCGGGGAGCTGTTTTTT.